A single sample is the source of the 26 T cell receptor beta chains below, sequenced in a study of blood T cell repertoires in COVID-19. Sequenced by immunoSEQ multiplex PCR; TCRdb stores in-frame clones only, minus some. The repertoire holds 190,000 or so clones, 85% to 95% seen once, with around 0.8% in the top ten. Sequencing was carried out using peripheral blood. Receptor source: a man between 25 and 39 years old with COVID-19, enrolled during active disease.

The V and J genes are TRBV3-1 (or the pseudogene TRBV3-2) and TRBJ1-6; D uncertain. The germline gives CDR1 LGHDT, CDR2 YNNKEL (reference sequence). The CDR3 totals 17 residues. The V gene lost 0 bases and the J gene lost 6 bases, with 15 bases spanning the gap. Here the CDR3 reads CASSQDDGVTINSPLHF. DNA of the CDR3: TGTGCCAGCAGCCAAGACGATGGTGTCACAATTAATTCACCCCTCCACTTT.

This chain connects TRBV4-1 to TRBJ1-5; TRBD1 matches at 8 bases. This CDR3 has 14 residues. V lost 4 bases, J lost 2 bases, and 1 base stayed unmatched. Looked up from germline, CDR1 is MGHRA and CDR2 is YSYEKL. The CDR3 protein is CASSPDRGNQPQHF. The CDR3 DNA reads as TGCGCCAGCAGCCCGGACAGGGGCAATCAGCCCCAGCATTTT.

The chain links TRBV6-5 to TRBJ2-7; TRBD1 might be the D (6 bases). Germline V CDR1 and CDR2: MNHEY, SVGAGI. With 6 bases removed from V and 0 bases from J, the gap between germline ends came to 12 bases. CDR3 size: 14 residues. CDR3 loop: CASSAGTHSYEQYF. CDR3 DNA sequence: TGTGCCAGCAGCGCCGGGACACACTCCTACGAGCAGTACTTC.

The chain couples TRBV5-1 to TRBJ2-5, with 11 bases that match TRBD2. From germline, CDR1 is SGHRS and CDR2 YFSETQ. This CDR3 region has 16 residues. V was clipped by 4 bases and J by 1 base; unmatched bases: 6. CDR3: CASSLTTSGIQETQYF. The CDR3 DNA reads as TGCGCCAGCAGCCTCACGACTAGCGGGATCCAAGAGACCCAGTACTTC.

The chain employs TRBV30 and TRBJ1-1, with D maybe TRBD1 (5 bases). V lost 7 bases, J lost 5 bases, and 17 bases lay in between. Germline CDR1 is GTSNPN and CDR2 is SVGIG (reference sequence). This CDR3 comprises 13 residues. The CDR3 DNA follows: TGTGCCTCCCCGGGTGTGGGGGGTACTGAAGCTTTCTTT. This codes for CASPGVGGTEAFF.

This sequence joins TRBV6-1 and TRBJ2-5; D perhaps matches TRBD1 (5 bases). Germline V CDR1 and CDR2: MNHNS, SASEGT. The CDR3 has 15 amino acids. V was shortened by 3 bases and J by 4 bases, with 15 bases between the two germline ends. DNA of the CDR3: TGTGCCAGCAGTGATTTCAAGGGGCGAGTAGAGACCCAGTACTTC. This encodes CASSDFKGRVETQYF.

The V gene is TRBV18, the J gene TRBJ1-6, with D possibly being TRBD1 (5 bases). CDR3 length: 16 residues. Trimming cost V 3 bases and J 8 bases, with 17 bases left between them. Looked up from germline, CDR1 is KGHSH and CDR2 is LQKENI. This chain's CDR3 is CASSPQAGTGHSPLHF. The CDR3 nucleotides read TGTGCCAGCTCACCGCAAGCAGGCACAGGACATTCACCCCTCCACTTT.

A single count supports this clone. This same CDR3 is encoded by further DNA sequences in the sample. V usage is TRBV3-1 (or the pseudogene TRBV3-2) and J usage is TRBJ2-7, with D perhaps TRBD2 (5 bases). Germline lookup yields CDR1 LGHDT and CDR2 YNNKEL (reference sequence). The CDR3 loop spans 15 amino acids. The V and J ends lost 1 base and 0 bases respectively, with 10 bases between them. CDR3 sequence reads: CASSQGGGGSYEQYF. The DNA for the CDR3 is TGTGCCAGCAGCCAAGGAGGAGGCGGCTCCTACGAGCAGTACTTC.

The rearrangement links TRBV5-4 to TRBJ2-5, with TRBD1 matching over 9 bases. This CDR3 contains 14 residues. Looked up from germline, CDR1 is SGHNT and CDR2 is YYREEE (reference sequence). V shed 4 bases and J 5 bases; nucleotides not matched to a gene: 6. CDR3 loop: CASSQDRGGETQYF. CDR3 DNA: TGTGCCAGCAGCCAGGACAGGGGTGGGGAGACCCAGTACTTC.

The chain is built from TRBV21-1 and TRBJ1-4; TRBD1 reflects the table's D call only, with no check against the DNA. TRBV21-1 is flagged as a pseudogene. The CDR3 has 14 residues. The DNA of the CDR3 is TGTGCCAGCAGGCACAGGGAAGATTCTGAAAAACTGTTTTTT. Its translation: CASRHREDSEKLFF.

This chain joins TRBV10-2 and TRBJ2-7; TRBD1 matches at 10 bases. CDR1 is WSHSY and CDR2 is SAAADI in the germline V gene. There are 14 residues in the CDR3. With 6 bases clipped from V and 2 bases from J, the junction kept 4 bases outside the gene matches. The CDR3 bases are TGCGCCAGCAGGCCCGGGACAGGGGCCTACGAGCAGTACTTC. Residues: CASRPGTGAYEQYF.

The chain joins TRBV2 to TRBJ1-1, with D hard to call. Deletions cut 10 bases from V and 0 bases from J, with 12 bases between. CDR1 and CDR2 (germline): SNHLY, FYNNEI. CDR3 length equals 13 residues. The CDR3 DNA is TGTGCCACCGAGAGAGGGATGAACACTGAAGCTTTCTTT. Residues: CATERGMNTEAFF.

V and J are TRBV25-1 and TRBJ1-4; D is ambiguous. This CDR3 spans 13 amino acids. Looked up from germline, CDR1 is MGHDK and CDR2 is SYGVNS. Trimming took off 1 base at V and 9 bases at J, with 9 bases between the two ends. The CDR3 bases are TGTGCCAGCAGTGAATCGGAGGGCCAAAAACTGTTTTTT. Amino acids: CASSESEGQKLFF.

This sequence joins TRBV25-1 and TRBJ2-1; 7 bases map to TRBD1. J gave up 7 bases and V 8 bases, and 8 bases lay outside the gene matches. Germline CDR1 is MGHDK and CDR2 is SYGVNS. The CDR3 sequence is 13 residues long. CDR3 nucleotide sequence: TGTGCCAGCGCAACACAGGGGAAGAATGAGCAGTTCTTC. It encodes CASATQGKNEQFF. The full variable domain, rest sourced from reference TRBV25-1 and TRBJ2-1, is EADIYQTPRYLVIGTGKKITLECSQTMGHDKMYWYQQDPGMELHLIHYSYGVNSTEKGDLSSESTVSRIRTEHFPLTLESARPSHTSQYLCASATQGKNEQFFGPGTRLTVL.

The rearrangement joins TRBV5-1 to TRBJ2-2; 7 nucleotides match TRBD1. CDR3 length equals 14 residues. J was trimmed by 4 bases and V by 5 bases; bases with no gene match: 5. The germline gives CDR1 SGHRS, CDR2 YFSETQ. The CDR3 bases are TGCGCCAGCAGTTCCGGGACAGTCACCGGGGAGCTGTTTTTT. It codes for CASSSGTVTGELFF.

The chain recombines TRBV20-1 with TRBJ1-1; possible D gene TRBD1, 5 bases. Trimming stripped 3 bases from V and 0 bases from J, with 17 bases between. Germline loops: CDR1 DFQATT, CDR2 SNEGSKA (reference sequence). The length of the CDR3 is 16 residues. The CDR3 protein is CSASIFRGSVNTEAFF. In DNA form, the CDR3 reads TGCAGTGCTAGTATATTTAGGGGCAGTGTGAACACTGAAGCTTTCTTT.

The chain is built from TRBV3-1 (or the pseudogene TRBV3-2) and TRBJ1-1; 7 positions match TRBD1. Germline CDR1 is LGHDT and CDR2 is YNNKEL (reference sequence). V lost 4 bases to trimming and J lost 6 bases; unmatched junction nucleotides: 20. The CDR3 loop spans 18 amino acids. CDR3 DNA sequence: TGTGCCAGCAGCCCCAAACTCTTTCTGGACAGGTTCGTTTCTGAAGCTTTCTTT. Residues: CASSPKLFLDRFVSEAFF.

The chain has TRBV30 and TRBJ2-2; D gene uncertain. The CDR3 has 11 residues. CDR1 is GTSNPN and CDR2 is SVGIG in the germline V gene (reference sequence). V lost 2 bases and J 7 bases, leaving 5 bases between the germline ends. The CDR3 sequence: CAWSLGGELFF. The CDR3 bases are TGTGCCTGGAGTCTAGGCGGGGAGCTGTTTTTT. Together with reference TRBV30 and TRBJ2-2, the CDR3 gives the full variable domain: SQTIHQWPATLVQPVGSPLSLECTVEGTSNPNLYWYRQAAGRGLQLLFYSVGIGQISSEVPQNLSASRPQDRQFILSSKKLLLSDSGFYLCAWSLGGELFFGEGSRLTVL.

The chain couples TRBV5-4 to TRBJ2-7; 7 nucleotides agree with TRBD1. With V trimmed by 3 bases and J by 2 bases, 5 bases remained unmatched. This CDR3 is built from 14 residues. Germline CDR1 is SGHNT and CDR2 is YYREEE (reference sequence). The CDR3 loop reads CASSWDSSAYEQYF. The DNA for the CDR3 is TGTGCCAGCAGCTGGGACAGTTCTGCCTACGAGCAGTACTTC.

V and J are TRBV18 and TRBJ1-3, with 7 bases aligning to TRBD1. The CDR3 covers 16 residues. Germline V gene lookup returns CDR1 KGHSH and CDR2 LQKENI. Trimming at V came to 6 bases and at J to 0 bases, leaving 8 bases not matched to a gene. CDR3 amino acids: CASSGGDRVSGNTIYF. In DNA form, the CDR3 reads TGTGCCAGCTCCGGGGGGGACAGAGTCTCTGGAAACACCATATATTTT.

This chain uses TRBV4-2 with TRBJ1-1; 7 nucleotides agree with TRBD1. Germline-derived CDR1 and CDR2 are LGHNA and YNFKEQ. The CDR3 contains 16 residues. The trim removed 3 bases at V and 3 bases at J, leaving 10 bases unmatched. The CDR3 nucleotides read TGTGCCAGCAGCCACAACCCCGAGGGGGCCTACACTGAAGCTTTCTTT. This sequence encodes CASSHNPEGAYTEAFF.

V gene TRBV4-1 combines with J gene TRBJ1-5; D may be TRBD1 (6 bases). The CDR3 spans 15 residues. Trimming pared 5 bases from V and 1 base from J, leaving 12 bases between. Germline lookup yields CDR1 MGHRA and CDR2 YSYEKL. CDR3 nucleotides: TGCGCCAGCAGCTTTCGGACAGTGAGCAATCAGCCCCAGCATTTT. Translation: CASSFRTVSNQPQHF.

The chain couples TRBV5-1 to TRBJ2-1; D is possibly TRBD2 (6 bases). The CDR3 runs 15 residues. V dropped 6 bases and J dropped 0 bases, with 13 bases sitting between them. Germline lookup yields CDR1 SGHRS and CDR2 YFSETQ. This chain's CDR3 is CASTLAGSSYNEQFF. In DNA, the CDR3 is TGCGCCAGCACCCTCGCGGGGAGCTCCTACAATGAGCAGTTCTTC.

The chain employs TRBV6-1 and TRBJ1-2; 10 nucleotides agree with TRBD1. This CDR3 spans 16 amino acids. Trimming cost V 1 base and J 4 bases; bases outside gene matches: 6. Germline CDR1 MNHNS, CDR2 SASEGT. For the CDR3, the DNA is TGTGCCAGCAGTGAAGTGGGGGACAGGGGAGGCTATGGCTACACCTTC. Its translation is CASSEVGDRGGYGYTF.

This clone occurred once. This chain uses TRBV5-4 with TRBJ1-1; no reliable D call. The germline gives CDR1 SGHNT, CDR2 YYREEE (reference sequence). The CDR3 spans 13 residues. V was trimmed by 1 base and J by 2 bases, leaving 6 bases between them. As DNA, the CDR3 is TGTGCCAGCAGCTTGCCGACAAACACTGAAGCTTTCTTT. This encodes CASSLPTNTEAFF.

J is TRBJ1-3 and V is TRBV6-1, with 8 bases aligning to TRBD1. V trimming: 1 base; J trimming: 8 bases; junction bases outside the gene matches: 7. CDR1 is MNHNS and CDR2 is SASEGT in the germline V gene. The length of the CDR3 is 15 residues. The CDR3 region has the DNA TGTGCCAGCAGTGAAGAGAGACAGGGGATATACACCATATATTTT. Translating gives CASSEERQGIYTIYF.